What follows describes a single T cell receptor (beta chain). These data come from a study of blood T cell repertoires in COVID-19. Study-level information: Sites across the United States, Italy and Spain contributed samples from acute and convalescent COVID-19.

The protocol was immunoSEQ multiplex PCR, while the TCRdb copy is restricted to in-frame clones and leaves out a portion. The top ten hold 11% of the sample, which has approximately 180,000 clones, 75% to 90% seen once. The CDR3 runs to 12 residues. Germline V lookup: CDR1 LNHDA, CDR2 SQIVND (reference sequence). Trimming pared 6 bases from V and 8 bases from J, leaving 12 bases between. This rearrangement joins TRBV19 to TRBJ2-3; perhaps TRBD2 as D (5 bases). What was sequenced was peripheral blood. The receptor's source is a human donor with active or convalescent COVID-19. The donor label of this sample is uncertain. This CDR3 reads CASRRGRGTQYF. The CDR3 DNA sequence: TGTGCCAGTAGACGGGGTCGGGGTACGCAGTATTTT.